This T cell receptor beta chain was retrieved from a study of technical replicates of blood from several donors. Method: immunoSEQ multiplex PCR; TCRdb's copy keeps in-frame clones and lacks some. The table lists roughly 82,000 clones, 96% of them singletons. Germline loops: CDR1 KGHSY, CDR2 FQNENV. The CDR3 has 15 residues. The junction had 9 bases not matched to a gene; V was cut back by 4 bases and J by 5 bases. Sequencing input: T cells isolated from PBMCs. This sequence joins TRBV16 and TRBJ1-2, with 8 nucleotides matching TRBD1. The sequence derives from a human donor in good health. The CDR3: CASSPVQGARYGYTF. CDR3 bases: TGTGCCAGCAGCCCGGTCCAGGGGGCTAGGTATGGCTACACCTTC.